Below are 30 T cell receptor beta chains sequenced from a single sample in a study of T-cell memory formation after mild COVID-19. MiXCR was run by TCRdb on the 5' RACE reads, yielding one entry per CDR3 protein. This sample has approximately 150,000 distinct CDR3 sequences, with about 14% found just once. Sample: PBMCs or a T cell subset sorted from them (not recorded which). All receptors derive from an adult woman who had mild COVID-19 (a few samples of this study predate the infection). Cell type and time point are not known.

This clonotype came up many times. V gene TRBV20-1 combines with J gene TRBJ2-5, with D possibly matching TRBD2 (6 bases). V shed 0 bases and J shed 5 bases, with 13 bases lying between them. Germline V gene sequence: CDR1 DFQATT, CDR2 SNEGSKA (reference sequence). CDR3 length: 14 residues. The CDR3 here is CSARDGGLWETQYF. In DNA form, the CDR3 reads TGCAGTGCTAGAGACGGGGGTCTTTGGGAGACCCAGTACTTC.

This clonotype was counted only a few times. CDR3 nucleotides: TGTGCCAGCAGCTCCAGGGTGGAAGAGACCCAGTACTTC. It encodes CASSSRVEETQYF. The gene calls are TRBV7-9 and TRBJ2-5; weak D call: TRBD1 (5 bases). V was clipped by 4 bases and J by 3 bases, with 9 bases between them. CDR1 is SEHNR and CDR2 is FQNEAQ in the germline V gene (reference sequence). This CDR3 region has 13 residues.

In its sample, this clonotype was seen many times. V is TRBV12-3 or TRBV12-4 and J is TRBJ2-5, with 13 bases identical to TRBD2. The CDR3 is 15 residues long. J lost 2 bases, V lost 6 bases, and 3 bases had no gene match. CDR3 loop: CASSTLAGGQETQYF. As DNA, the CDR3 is TGTGCCAGCAGCACACTAGCGGGGGGGCAAGAGACCCAGTACTTC.

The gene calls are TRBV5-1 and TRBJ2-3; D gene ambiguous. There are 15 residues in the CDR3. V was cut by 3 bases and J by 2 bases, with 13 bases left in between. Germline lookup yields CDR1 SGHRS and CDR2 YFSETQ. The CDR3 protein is CASSSWTGFTDTQYF. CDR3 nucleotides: TGCGCCAGCAGCTCCTGGACCGGGTTCACAGATACGCAGTATTTT.

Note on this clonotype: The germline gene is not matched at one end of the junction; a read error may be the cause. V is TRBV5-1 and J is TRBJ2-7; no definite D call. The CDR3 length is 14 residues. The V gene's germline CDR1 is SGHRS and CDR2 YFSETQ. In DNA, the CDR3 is TGCGCCAGCATCTTGGTTGGACGGACCTACGAGCAGTACTTC. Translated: CASILVGRTYEQYF. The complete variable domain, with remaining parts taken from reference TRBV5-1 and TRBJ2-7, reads KAGVTQTPRYLIKTRGQQVTLSCSPISGHRSVSWYQQTPGQGLQFLFEYFSETQRNKGNFPGRFSGRQFSNSRSEMNVSTLELGDSALYLCASILVGRTYEQYFGPGTRLTVT.

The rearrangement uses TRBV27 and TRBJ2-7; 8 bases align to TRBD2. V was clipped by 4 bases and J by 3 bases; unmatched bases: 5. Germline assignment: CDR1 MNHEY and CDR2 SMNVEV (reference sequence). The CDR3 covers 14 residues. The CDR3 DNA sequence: TGTGCCAGCAGTTATAGCGGGACGGTCTACGAGCAGTACTTC. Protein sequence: CASSYSGTVYEQYF.

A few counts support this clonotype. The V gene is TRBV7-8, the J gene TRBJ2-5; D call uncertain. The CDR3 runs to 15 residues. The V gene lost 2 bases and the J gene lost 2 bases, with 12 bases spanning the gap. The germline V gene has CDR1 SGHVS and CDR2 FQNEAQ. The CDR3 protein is CASSLPAMKQETQYF. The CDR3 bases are TGTGCCAGCAGCTTACCAGCAATGAAACAAGAGACCCAGTACTTC.

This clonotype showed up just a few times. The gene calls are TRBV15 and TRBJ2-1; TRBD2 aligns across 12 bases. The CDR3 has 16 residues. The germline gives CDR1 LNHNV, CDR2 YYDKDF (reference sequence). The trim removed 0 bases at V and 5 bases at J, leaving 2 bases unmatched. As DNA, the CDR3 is TGTGCCACCAGCAGAGATCGACTAGCGGGGGACAATGAGCAGTTCTTC. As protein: CATSRDRLAGDNEQFF.

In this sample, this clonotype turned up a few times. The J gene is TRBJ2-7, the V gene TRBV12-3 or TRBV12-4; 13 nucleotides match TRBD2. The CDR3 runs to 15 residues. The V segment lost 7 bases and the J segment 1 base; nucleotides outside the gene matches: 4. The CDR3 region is CASTKLAGGSYEQYF. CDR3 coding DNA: TGTGCCAGCACAAAACTAGCGGGAGGGTCCTACGAGCAGTACTTC.

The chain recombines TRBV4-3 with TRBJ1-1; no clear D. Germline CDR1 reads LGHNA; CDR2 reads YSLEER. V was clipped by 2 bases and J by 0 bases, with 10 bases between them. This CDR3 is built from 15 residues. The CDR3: CASSQSRALNTEAFF. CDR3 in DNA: TGCGCCAGCAGCCAATCTAGGGCTTTGAACACTGAAGCTTTCTTT.

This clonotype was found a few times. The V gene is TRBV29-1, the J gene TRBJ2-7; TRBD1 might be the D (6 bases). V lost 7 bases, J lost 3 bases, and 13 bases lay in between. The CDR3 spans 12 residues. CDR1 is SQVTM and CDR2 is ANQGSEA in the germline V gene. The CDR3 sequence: CSATTGSYEQYF. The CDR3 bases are TGCAGCGCGACTACAGGGAGCTACGAGCAGTACTTC.

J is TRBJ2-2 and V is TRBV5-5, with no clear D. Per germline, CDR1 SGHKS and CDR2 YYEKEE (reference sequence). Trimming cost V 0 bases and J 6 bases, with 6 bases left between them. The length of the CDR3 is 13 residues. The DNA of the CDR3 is TGTGCCAGCAGCTTGGTGCAGGCCGGGGAGCTGTTTTTT. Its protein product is CASSLVQAGELFF.

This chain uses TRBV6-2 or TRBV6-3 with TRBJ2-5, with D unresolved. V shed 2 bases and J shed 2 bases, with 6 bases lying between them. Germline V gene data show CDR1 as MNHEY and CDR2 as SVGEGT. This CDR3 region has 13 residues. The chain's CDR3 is CASSYGRQETQYF. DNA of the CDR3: TGTGCCAGCAGTTACGGCCGACAAGAGACCCAGTACTTC.

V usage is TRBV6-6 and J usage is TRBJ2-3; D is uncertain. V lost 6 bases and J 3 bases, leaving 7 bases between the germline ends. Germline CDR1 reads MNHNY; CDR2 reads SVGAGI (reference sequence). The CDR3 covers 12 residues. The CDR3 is CASRPRTDTQYF. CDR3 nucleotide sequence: TGTGCCAGCAGACCTCGGACAGATACGCAGTATTTT.

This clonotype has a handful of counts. CDR3 bases: TGTGCCAGTAGCACTAGCGGGTCTAGCACAGATACGCAGTATTTT. This translates into CASSTSGSSTDTQYF. The chain recombines TRBV19 with TRBJ2-3, with 9 positions matching TRBD2. The germline V gene has CDR1 LNHDA and CDR2 SQIVND (reference sequence). The CDR3 runs to 15 residues. J was trimmed by 0 bases and V by 6 bases; bases with no gene match: 4.

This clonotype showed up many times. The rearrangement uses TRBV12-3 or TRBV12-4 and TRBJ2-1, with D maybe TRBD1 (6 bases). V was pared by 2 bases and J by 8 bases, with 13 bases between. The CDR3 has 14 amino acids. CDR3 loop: CASSLNAGVDEQFF. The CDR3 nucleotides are TGTGCCAGCAGTTTAAACGCAGGGGTCGATGAGCAGTTCTTC.

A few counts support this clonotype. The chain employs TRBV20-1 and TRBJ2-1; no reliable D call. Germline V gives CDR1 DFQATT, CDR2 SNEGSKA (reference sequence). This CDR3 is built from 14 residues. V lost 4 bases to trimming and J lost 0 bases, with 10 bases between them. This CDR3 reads CSAITHSSYNEQFF. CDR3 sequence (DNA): TGCAGTGCTATCACGCATAGCTCCTACAATGAGCAGTTCTTC.

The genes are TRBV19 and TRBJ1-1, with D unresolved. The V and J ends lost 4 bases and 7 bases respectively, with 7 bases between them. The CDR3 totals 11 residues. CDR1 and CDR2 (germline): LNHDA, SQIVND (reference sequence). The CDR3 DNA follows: TGTGCCAGTAGTAGGTCGGTTGAAGCTTTCTTT. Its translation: CASSRSVEAFF. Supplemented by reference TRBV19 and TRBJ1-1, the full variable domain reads DGGITQSPKYLFRKEGQNVTLSCEQNLNHDAMYWYRQDPGQGLRLIYYSQIVNDFQKGDIAEGYSVSREKKESFPLTVTSAQKNPTAFYLCASSRSVEAFFGQGTRLTVV.

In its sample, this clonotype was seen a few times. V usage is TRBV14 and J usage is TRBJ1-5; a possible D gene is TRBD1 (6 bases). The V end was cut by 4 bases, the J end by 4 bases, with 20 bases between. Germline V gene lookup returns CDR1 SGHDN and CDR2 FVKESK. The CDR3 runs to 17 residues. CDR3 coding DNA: TGTGCCAGCAGCCCACGACAAGATAGACAGGCTAATCAGCCCCAGCATTTT. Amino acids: CASSPRQDRQANQPQHF. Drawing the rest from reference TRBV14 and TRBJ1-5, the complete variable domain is EAGVTQFPSHSVIEKGQTVTLRCDPISGHDNLYWYRRVMGKEIKFLLHFVKESKQDESGMPNNRFLAERTGGTYSTLKVQPAELEDSGVYFCASSPRQDRQANQPQHFGDGTRLSIL.

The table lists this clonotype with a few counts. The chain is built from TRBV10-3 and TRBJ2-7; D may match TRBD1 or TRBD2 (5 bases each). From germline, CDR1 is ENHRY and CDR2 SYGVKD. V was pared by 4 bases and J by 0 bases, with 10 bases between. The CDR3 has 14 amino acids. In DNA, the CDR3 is TGTGCCATCAGTGGGGACCGGAGCTCCTACGAGCAGTACTTC. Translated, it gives CAISGDRSSYEQYF.

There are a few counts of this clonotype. CDR3 coding DNA: TGTGCCAGCAGCTTACCCCGGGCGGGATCCTACAATGAGCAGTTCTTC. Its protein product is CASSLPRAGSYNEQFF. The genes are TRBV11-3 and TRBJ2-1, with D perhaps matching TRBD2 (6 bases). V dropped 2 bases and J dropped 1 base, with 12 bases sitting between them. The V gene's germline CDR1 is SGHNT and CDR2 YENEEA. The CDR3 sequence is 16 residues long.

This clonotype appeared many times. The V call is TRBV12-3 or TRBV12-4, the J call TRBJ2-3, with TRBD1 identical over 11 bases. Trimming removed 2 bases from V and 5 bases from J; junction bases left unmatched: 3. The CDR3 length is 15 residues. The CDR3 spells CASSLWTGGIDTQYF. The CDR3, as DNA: TGTGCCAGCAGTTTATGGACAGGGGGCATAGATACGCAGTATTTT.

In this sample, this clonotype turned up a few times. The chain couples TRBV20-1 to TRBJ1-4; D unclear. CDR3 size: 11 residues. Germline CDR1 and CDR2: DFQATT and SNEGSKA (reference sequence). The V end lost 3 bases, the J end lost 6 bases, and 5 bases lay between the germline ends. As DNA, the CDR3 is TGCAGTGCTAGTCCCCATGAAAAACTGTTTTTT. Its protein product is CSASPHEKLFF.

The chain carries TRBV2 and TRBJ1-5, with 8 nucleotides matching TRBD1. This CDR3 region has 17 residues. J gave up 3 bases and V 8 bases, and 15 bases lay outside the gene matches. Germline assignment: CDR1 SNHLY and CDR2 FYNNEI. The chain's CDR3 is CASGPGSWTGPNQPQHF. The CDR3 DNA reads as TGTGCCAGCGGTCCAGGGTCGTGGACAGGGCCCAATCAGCCCCAGCATTTT.

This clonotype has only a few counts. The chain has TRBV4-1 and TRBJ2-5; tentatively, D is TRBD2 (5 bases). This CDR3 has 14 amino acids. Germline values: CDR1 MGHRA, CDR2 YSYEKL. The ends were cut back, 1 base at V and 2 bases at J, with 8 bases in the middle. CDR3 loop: CASSQGADQETQYF. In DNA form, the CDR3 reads TGCGCCAGCAGCCAAGGAGCGGATCAAGAGACCCAGTACTTC.

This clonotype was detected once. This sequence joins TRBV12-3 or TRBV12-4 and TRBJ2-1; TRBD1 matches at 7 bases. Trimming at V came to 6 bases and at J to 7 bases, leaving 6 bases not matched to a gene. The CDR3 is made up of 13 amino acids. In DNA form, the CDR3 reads TGTGCCAGCAGACCAGGGGGTGGGAATGAGCAGTTCTTC. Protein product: CASRPGGGNEQFF.

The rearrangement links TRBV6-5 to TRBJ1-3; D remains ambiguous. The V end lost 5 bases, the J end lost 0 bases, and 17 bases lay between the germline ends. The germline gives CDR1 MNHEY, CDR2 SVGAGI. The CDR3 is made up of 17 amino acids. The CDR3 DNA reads TGTGCCAGCAGTAAGGAGGAACCTCTCCACTCTGGAAACACCATATATTTT. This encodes CASSKEEPLHSGNTIYF.

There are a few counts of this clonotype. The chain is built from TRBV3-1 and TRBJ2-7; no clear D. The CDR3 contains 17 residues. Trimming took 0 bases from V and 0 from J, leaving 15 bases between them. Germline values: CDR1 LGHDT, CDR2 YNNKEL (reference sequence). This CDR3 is CASSQDTWGSLSYEQYF. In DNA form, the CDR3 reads TGTGCCAGCAGCCAAGACACTTGGGGTTCCCTCTCCTACGAGCAGTACTTC.

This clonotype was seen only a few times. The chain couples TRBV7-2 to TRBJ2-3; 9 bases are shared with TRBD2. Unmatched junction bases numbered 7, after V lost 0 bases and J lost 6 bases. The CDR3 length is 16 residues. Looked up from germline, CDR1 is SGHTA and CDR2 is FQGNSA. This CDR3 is CASSLASLAGRDTQYF. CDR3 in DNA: TGTGCCAGCAGCTTAGCATCCCTAGCGGGGAGGGATACGCAGTATTTT.

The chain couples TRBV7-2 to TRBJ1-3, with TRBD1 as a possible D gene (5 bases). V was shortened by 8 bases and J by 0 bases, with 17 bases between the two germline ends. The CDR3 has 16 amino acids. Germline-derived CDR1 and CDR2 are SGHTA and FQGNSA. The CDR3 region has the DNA TGTGCCAGCGCCCTTGGGGACGTAAGCTCTGGAAACACCATATATTTT. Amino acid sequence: CASALGDVSSGNTIYF.